This T cell receptor beta chain was identified during a study of CD8 T cells in Susac syndrome. It was with random hexamers that roughly 0.5 to 1 ug RNA was reverse transcribed. TCRdb re-derived calls from the immunoSEQ multiplex PCR reads in MiXCR, one entry per CDR3 protein. The sample has about 85,000 distinct CDR3 sequences, 85% to 95% seen once. This clonotype appeared a single time. Material for sequencing was CD8+ T cells from PBMCs. The receptor was isolated from a human donor with Susac syndrome.

For the CDR3, the DNA is TGTGCCAGCAGCTTATTGCACAATGAGCAGTTCTTC. It specifies CASSLLHNEQFF. This chain connects TRBV7-2 to TRBJ2-1; D call uncertain. The germline gives CDR1 SGHTA, CDR2 FQGNSA. The CDR3 has 12 amino acids. V shed 2 bases and J shed 5 bases, with 4 bases lying between them.